The subject of this entry is one T cell receptor beta chain. Its antigen is undetermined. Distinct nucleotide sequences in the sample also encode this CDR3. Profiled with immunoSEQ multiplex PCR; TCRdb holds only in-frame clones, not every one. The sample holds some 2.1 million clones, roughly 95% seen once. Naive CD8 cells lacked CD45RO and underwent positive selection for CCR7, leaving out terminally differentiated effector memory CD45RA+ cells. Germline V gene lookup returns CDR1 KGHSH and CDR2 LQKENI. This CDR3 spans 14 amino acids. The V end was cut by 4 bases, the J end by 1 base, with 11 bases between. The data stem from a study of shared clonotypes between healthy human individuals. Study overall: CD4 naive and CD4 memory each took three plates per donor, while CD8 naive took two and CD8 memory one.

The study's findings and limits: The authors sampled blood alone, and tissue repertoires likely differ.

Sequenced material: naive CD8+ T cells sorted from blood. The clonotype originates from a man aged 18 to 29 in good health. The genes are TRBV18 and TRBJ2-7, with D perhaps assigned TRBD1 or TRBD2 (5 bases each). CDR3 DNA sequence: TGTGCCAGCTCACTGGGGACGGTATCCTACGAGCAGTACTTC. Protein: CASSLGTVSYEQYF.